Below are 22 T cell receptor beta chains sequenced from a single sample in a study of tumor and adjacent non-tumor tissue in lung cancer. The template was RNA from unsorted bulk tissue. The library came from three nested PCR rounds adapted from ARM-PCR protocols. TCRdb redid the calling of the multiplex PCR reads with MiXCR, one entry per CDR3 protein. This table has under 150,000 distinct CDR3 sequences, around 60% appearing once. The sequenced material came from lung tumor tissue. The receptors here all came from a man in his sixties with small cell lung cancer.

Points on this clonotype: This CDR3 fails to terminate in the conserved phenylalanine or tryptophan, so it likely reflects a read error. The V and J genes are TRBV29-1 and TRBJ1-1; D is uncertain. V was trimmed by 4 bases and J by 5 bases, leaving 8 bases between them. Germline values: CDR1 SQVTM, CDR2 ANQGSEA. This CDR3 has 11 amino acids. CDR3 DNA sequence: TGCAGCGTTGCACCGACGACTGAAGCTTTCATT. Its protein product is CSVAPTTEAFI.

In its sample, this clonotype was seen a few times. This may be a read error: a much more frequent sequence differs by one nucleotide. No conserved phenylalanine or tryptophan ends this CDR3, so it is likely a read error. The CDR3 coding sequence is TGTGCCAGCAGCCAAGTTAGCGGGGGCTCCTACAATGAGCAGTTCCTC. Its protein product is CASSQVSGGSYNEQFL. The chain links TRBV4-2 to TRBJ2-1; 9 nucleotides agree with TRBD2. CDR1 is LGHNA and CDR2 is YNFKEQ in the germline V gene. V shed 1 base and J 0 bases; nucleotides not matched to a gene: 1. The CDR3 is made up of 16 amino acids.

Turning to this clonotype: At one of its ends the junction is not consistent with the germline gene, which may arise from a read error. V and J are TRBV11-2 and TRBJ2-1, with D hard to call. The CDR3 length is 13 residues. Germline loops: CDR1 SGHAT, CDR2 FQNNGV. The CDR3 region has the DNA TGTGCCAGCAGCTTAGACCCAAACAATGAGCCGTTGTTC. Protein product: CASSLDPNNEPLF.

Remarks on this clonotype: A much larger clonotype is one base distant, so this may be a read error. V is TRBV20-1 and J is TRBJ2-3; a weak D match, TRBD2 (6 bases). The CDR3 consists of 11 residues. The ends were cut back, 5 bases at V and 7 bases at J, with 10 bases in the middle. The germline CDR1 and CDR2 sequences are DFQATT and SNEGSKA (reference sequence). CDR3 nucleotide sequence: TGCAGTGCTGACCTAGCGCATACGCAGTATTTT. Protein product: CSADLAHTQYF.

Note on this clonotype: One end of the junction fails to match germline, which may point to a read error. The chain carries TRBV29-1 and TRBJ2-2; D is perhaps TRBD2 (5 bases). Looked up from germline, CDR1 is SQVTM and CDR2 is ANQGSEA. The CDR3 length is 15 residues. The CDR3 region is CNVVAGPSNTGDLLF. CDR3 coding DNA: TGCAACGTTGTGGCAGGCCCTTCGAACACCGGGGATCTGCTTTTT.

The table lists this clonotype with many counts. CDR3 sequence: CASRGLADYNEQFF. Written as DNA, the CDR3 is TGTGCCAGCAGAGGACTAGCCGATTACAATGAGCAGTTCTTC. The chain has TRBV28 and TRBJ2-1; 8 bases line up with TRBD2. The CDR3 has 14 residues. Germline-derived CDR1 and CDR2 are MDHEN and SYDVKM. J lost 4 bases, V lost 6 bases, and 5 bases had no gene match. Drawing the rest from reference TRBV28 and TRBJ2-1, the complete variable domain is DVKVTQSSRYLVKRTGEKVFLECVQDMDHENMFWYRQDPGLGLRLIYFSYDVKMKEKGDIPEGYSVSREKKERFSLILESASTNQTSMYLCASRGLADYNEQFFGPGTRLTVL.

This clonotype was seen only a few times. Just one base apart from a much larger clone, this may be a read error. The CDR3 DNA is TGTGCCTGTAACCGGGGGAGCACAGATACGCAGTATTTT. Translated: CACNRGSTDTQYF. The chain uses TRBV30 and TRBJ2-3; D may be TRBD2 (6 bases). Per the germline V gene, CDR1 is GTSNPN and CDR2 is SVGIG (reference sequence). Trimming took 6 bases from V and 0 from J, leaving 10 bases between them. This CDR3 is 13 amino acids long.

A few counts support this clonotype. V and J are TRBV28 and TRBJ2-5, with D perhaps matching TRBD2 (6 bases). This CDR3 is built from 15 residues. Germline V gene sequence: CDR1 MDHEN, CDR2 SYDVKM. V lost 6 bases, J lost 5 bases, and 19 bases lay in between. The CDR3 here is CASSPGRGARETQYF. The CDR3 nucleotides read TGTGCCAGCAGCCCCGGGCGGGGAGCGCGGGAGACCCAGTACTTC.

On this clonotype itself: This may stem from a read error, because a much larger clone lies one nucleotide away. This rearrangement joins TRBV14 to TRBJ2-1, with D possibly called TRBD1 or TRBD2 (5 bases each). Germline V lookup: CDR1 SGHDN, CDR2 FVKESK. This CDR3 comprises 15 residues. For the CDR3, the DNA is TGTGCCAGCAGCCGAGGGACCGGAGCCTACGATGAGCAGTTCTTC. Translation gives CASSRGTGAYDEQFF.

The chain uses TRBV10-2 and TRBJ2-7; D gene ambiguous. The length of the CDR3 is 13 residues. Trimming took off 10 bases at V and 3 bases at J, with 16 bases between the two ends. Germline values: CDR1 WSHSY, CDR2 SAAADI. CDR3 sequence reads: CANSDGRGYEQYV. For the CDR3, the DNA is TGCGCCAATAGTGACGGTAGAGGCTACGAGCAGTACGTC.

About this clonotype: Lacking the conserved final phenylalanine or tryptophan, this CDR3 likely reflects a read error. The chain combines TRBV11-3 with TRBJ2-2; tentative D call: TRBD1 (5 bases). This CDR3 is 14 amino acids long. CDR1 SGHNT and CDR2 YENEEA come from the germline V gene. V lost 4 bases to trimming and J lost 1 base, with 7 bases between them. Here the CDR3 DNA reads TGTGCCAGCAGCTGCACAGGGAACACCGGGGAGCTGTTTTCT. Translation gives CASSCTGNTGELFS.

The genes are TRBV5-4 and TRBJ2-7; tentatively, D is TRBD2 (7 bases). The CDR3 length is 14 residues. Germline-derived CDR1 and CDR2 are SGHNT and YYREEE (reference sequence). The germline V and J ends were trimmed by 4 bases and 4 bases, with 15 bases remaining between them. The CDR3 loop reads CASSRGGAPYEQYF. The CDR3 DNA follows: TGTGCCAGCAGCCGAGGGGGGGCCCCATACGAGCAGTACTTC.

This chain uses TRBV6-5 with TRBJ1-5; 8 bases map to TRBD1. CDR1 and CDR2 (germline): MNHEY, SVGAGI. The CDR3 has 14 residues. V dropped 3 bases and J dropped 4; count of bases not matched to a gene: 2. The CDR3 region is CASSYRTGNQPQHF. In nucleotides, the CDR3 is TGTGCCAGCAGTTATCGGACAGGGAATCAGCCCCAGCATTTT.

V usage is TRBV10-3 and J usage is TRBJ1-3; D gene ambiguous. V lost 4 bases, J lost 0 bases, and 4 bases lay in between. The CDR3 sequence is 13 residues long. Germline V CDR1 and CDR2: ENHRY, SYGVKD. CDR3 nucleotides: TGTGCCATCAGTGGGAGCTCTGGAAACACCATATATTTT. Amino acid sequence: CAISGSSGNTIYF.

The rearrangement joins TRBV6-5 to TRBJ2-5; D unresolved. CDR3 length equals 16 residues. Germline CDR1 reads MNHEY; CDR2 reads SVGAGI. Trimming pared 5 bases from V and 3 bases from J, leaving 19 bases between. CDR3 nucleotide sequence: TGTGCCAGCAGTAACCGGGCCTCCTTCACAAAAGAGACCCAGTACTTC. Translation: CASSNRASFTKETQYF.

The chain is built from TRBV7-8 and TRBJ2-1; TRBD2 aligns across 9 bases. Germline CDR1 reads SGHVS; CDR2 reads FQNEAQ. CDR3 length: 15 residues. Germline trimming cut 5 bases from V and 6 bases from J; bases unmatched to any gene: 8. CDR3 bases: TGTGCCAGCAGCACGGCCTGGACTAGCGTCAATGAGCAGTTCTTC. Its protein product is CASSTAWTSVNEQFF.

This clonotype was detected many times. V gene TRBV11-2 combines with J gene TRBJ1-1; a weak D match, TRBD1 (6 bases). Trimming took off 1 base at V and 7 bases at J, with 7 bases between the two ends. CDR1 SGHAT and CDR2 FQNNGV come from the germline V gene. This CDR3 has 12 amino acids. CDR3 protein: CASSLVRGEAFF. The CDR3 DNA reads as TGTGCCAGCAGCTTAGTCAGGGGTGAAGCTTTCTTT.

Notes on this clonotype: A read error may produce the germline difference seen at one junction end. The CDR3 sequence: CASSPKGLAGLRGSYEHYF. In DNA form, the CDR3 reads TGCGCCAGCAGTCCAAAGGGACTAGCGGGATTGAGGGGCTCCTACGAGCACTACTTC. The chain carries TRBV4-1 and TRBJ2-7; 13 bases align to TRBD2. Germline CDR1 reads MGHRA; CDR2 reads YSYEKL. The CDR3 covers 19 residues.

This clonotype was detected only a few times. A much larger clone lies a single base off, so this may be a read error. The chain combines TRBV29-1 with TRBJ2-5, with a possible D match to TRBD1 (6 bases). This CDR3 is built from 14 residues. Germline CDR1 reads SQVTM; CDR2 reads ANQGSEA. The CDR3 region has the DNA TGCAGCGTTGGTAGTGAGGGGACAAGGGAGACCCGGTACTTC. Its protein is CSVGSEGTRETRYF.

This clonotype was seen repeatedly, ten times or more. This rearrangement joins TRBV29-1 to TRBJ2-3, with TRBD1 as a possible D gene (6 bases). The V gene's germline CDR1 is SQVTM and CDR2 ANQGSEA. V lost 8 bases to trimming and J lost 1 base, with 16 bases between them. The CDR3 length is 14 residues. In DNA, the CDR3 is TGCAGCATTTCCAGGGGAGCCCGCACAGATACGCAGTATTTT. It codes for CSISRGARTDTQYF.

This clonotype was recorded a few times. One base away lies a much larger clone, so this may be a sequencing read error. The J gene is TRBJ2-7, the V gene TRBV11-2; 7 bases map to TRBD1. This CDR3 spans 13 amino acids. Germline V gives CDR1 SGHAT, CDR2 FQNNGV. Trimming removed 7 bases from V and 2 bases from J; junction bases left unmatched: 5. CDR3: CASNWTGPYEQYF. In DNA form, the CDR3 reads TGTGCCAGCAACTGGACAGGACCCTACGAGCAGTACTTC.

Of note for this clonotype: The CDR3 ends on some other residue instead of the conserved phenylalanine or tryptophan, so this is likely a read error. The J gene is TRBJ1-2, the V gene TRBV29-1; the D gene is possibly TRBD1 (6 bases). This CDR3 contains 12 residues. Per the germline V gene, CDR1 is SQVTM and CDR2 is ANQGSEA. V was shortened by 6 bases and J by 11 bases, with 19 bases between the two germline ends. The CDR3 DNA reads TGCAGCGTCGCAGGGGTAGAGTATGTATACACCCTC. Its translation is CSVAGVEYVYTL.